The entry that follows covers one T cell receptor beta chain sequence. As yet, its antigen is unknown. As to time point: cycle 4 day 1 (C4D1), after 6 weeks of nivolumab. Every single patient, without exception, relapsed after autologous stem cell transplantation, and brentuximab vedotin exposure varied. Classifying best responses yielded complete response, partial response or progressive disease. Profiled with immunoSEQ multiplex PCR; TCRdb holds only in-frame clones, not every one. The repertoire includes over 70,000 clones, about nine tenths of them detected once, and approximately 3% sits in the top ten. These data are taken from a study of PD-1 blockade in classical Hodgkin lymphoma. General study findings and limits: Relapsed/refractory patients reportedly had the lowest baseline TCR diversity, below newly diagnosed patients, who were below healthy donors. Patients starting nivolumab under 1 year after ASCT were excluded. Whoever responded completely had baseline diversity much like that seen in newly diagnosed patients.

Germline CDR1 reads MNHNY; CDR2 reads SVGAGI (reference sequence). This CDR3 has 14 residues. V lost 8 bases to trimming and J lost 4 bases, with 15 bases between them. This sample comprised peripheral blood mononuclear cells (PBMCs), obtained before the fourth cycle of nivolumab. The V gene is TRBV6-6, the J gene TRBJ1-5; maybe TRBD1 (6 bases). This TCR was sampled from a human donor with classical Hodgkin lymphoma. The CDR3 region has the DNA TGTGCCAGCGCCTGGCAGGGGCCGAATCAGCCCCAGCATTTT. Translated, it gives CASAWQGPNQPQHF.